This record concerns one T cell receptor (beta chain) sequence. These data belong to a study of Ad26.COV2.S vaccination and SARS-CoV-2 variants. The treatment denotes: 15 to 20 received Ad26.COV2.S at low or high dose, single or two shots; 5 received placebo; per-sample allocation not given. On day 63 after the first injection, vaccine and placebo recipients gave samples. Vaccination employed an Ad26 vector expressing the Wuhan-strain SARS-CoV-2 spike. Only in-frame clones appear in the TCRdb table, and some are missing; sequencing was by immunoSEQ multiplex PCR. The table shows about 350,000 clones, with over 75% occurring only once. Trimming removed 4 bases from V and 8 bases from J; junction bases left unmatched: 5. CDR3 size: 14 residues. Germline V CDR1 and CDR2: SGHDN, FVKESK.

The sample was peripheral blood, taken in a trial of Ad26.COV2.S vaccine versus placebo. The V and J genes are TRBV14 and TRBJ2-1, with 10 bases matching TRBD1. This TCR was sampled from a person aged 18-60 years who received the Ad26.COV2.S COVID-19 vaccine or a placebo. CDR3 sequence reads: CASSRDRGLYEQFF. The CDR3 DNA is TGTGCCAGCAGCCGGGACAGGGGTCTCTATGAGCAGTTCTTC.